Below are 25 T cell receptor beta chains sequenced from a single sample in a study of beta chain features in type 1 diabetes. Every isolated RNA sample was fully reverse transcribed, so sequencing captured expressed TCRB transcripts. Assay: immunoSEQ multiplex PCR; the TCRdb copy retains only in-frame clones and omits some. Of over 700,000 clones in the sample, roughly a sixth were seen once. Sequences were obtained from naive CD4+ T cells from blood. These TCRs come from a woman under 30 in good health.

This chain links TRBV6-5 with TRBJ2-2; D remains unclear. The V end was cut by 2 bases, the J end by 1 base, with 5 bases between. The length of the CDR3 is 14 residues. CDR1 and CDR2 (germline): MNHEY, SVGAGI. In nucleotides, the CDR3 is TGTGCCAGCAGTTACAGGCGGAACACCGGGGAGCTGTTTTTT. As protein: CASSYRRNTGELFF.

V usage is TRBV11-2 and J usage is TRBJ2-5; D call uncertain. Between the trimmed V and J ends, which lost 5 bases and 3 bases, there was a span of 10 bases. Germline loops: CDR1 SGHAT, CDR2 FQNNGV. CDR3 length: 13 amino acids. DNA for the CDR3: TGTGCCAGCAGCCAAAGCGCCGAAGAGACCCAGTACTTC. It yields the protein CASSQSAEETQYF.

This clone was picked up a small number of times. This chain uses TRBV7-2 with TRBJ2-1; perhaps TRBD2 as D (5 bases). Germline V gene sequence: CDR1 SGHTA, CDR2 FQGNSA. This CDR3 comprises 15 residues. Trimming pared 4 bases from V and 0 bases from J, leaving 10 bases between. The CDR3 spells CASSYAGSSYNEQFF. CDR3 DNA: TGTGCCAGCAGCTATGCTGGGAGCTCCTACAATGAGCAGTTCTTC.

V and J are TRBV27 and TRBJ2-2, with a tentative D call TRBD1 (6 bases). Trimming cost V 1 base and J 1 base, with 10 bases left between them. The CDR3 loop spans 16 amino acids. CDR1 is MNHEY, CDR2 SMNVEV, per germline (reference sequence). CDR3 in amino acids: CASSLYQGMNTGELFF. CDR3 nucleotide sequence: TGTGCCAGCAGTTTATATCAGGGGATGAACACCGGGGAGCTGTTTTTT.

J is TRBJ1-5 and V is TRBV5-4; possible D gene TRBD1, 5 bases. Germline CDR1 is SGHNT and CDR2 is YYREEE (reference sequence). The CDR3 runs 14 residues. V lost 0 bases and J lost 3, with 7 bases in between. This CDR3 is CASSLAGNNQPQHF. The CDR3 bases are TGTGCCAGCAGCTTGGCAGGGAACAATCAGCCCCAGCATTTT.

This clone occurred many times. The chain has TRBV21-1 and TRBJ2-5; the table's D call, TRBD1, was not checked against the DNA. TRBV21-1 is described as a pseudogene. There are 12 residues in the CDR3. The CDR3 sequence: CATWDRKETQYF. The CDR3 DNA reads TGTGCCACCTGGGACAGAAAAGAGACCCAGTACTTC.

The rearrangement uses TRBV4-1 and TRBJ1-5, with D unclear. Germline assignment: CDR1 MGHRA and CDR2 YSYEKL. This CDR3 has 14 amino acids. V dropped 2 bases and J dropped 0 bases, with 5 bases sitting between them. The CDR3: CASSQRTSNQPQHF. The CDR3 DNA reads TGCGCCAGCAGCCAAAGGACTAGCAATCAGCCCCAGCATTTT.

This clone has just a few counts. The rearrangement links TRBV28 to TRBJ2-1, with 9 nucleotides matching TRBD1. This CDR3 is built from 15 residues. Germline CDR1 MDHEN, CDR2 SYDVKM. J lost 9 bases, V lost 2 bases, and 8 bases had no gene match. The CDR3 DNA follows: TGTGCCAGCAGTTTAGGCGGACAGGGGTCCGGTGAGCAGTTCTTC. Encoded protein: CASSLGGQGSGEQFF.

In its sample, this clone was seen a few times. The chain joins TRBV5-1 to TRBJ2-5, with D tentatively TRBD1 (6 bases). Gene TRBJ2-7 matches the end of the DNA better, so the J call may be wrong. Germline CDR1 reads SGHRS; CDR2 reads YFSETQ. The CDR3 sequence is 16 residues long. CDR3 nucleotides: TGCGCCAGCAGCTTGGTTCCCGGGACCTCAGGGGACGAGCAGTACTTC. This sequence encodes CASSLVPGTSGDEQYF.

The rearrangement joins TRBV5-1 to TRBJ2-2; D is undetermined. The CDR3 totals 13 residues. Germline assignment: CDR1 SGHRS and CDR2 YFSETQ. Trimming took 4 bases from V and 0 from J, leaving 4 bases between them. CDR3 protein: CASSHANTGELFF. The CDR3 nucleotides read TGCGCCAGCAGCCACGCGAACACCGGGGAGCTGTTTTTT. Looking up the rest from reference TRBV5-1 and TRBJ2-2 gives the full variable domain: KAGVTQTPRYLIKTRGQQVTLSCSPISGHRSVSWYQQTPGQGLQFLFEYFSETQRNKGNFPGRFSGRQFSNSRSEMNVSTLELGDSALYLCASSHANTGELFFGEGSRLTVL.

In this sample, this clone turned up a few times. The V and J genes are TRBV11-2 and TRBJ2-7, with 11 bases lining up with TRBD1. Looked up from germline, CDR1 is SGHAT and CDR2 is FQNNGV. There are 17 residues in the CDR3. V lost 4 bases, J lost 0 bases, and 8 bases stayed unmatched. CDR3 sequence reads: CASSYPGTGGHSYEQYF. Written as DNA, the CDR3 is TGTGCCAGCAGCTACCCGGGGACAGGGGGACACTCCTACGAGCAGTACTTC.

The chain links TRBV10-3 to TRBJ2-7; 10 positions agree with TRBD2. The CDR3 runs 16 residues. With V trimmed by 2 bases and J by 4 bases, 8 bases remained unmatched. The germline V gene has CDR1 ENHRY and CDR2 SYGVKD. The CDR3 DNA reads as TGTGCCATCAGTGAGGCCCCAGCGGGAGGGCCGTACGAGCAGTACTTC. Its translation: CAISEAPAGGPYEQYF.

This clone was found a few times. The chain carries TRBV6-5 and TRBJ1-1; D remains unclear. CDR1 is MNHEY and CDR2 is SVGAGI in the germline V gene. This CDR3 has 13 amino acids. V was clipped by 5 bases and J by 3 bases, with 10 bases between them. CDR3 in amino acids: CASSLNRHTEAFF. The CDR3 DNA sequence: TGTGCCAGCAGTCTTAATCGACACACTGAAGCTTTCTTT.

The rearrangement links TRBV6-1 to TRBJ2-7; perhaps TRBD1 as D (6 bases). In germline, CDR1 is MNHNS, CDR2 SASEGT. Trimming shortened V by 5 bases and J by 4 bases, and 18 bases separated the two germline ends. CDR3 length equals 15 residues. The CDR3 DNA reads as TGTGCCAGCAGTCGAACAGGGACGGTCGTTTACGAGCAGTACTTC. This gives the protein CASSRTGTVVYEQYF.

The chain has TRBV15 and TRBJ1-2; 7 bases are a match to TRBD1. The V gene end was trimmed by 1 base and the J gene end by 2 bases; junction bases not matched to a gene: 4. Germline CDR1 and CDR2: LNHNV and YYDKDF (reference sequence). The CDR3 is made up of 15 amino acids. The CDR3 sequence is CATSRGTGINYGYTF. CDR3 nucleotide sequence: TGTGCCACCAGCAGAGGGACAGGCATAAACTATGGCTACACCTTC.

This clone was detected only a few times. The gene calls are TRBV18 and TRBJ2-1; possible D gene TRBD1, 6 bases. Trimming pared 4 bases from V and 3 bases from J, leaving 13 bases between. The CDR3 sequence is 15 residues long. CDR1 is KGHSH and CDR2 is LQKENI in the germline V gene. The CDR3 DNA follows: TGTGCCAGCTCACAAGGACAGTTGGGCTACAATGAGCAGTTCTTC. This codes for CASSQGQLGYNEQFF. Together with reference TRBV18 and TRBJ2-1, the CDR3 gives the full variable domain: NAGVMQNPRHLVRRRGQEARLRCSPMKGHSHVYWYRQLPEEGLKFMVYLQKENIIDESGMPKERFSAEFPKEGPSILRIQQVVRGDSAAYFCASSQGQLGYNEQFFGPGTRLTVL.

The chain employs TRBV25-1 and TRBJ1-2; a possible D gene is TRBD1 (5 bases). The CDR3 spans 16 residues. The germline V and J ends were trimmed by 5 bases and 3 bases, with 19 bases remaining between them. Germline V gene lookup returns CDR1 MGHDK and CDR2 SYGVNS. CDR3: CASSPRVYRIDYGYTF. CDR3 nucleotide sequence: TGTGCCAGCAGTCCCAGGGTATACAGGATTGACTATGGCTACACCTTC.

The table lists this clone with a few counts. The chain employs TRBV4-3 and TRBJ2-3; D gene unclear. Germline CDR1 is LGHNA and CDR2 is YSLEER. V dropped 6 bases and J dropped 6 bases, with 22 bases sitting between them. The CDR3 covers 16 residues. The CDR3 reads CASRNSRFSGLDTQYF. CDR3 bases: TGCGCCAGCAGAAACTCCAGGTTTTCGGGCTTGGATACGCAGTATTTT.

The chain is built from TRBV28 and TRBJ1-5; the D is unclear. The germline CDR1 and CDR2 sequences are MDHEN and SYDVKM. Trimming left V 1 base short and J 2 bases short, with 3 bases between. CDR3 length equals 13 residues. CDR3 bases: TGTGCCAGCAGTTTATTGGGCAATCAGCCCCAGCATTTT. It translates to CASSLLGNQPQHF.

In this sample, this clone turned up a few times. The V and J genes are TRBV5-1 and TRBJ2-5; 7 bases are shared with TRBD1. Germline CDR1 reads SGHRS; CDR2 reads YFSETQ. V lost 4 bases to trimming and J lost 2 bases; unmatched junction nucleotides: 8. The CDR3 runs to 15 residues. This CDR3 reads CASSVLGTEQETQYF. The CDR3 coding sequence is TGCGCCAGCAGCGTGCTGGGGACAGAACAAGAGACCCAGTACTTC.

This clone appeared a few times. The chain joins TRBV29-1 to TRBJ2-3; D is possibly TRBD1 (6 bases). Germline CDR1 and CDR2: SQVTM and ANQGSEA. V was pared by 4 bases and J by 1 base, with 9 bases between. The CDR3 is made up of 13 amino acids. CDR3 DNA: TGCAGCGTTGGGACAGTCGGCACAGATACGCAGTATTTT. It is translated as CSVGTVGTDTQYF.

Concerning this clone itself: Its ends do not fully match the called genes, so a read error is possible. The chain couples TRBV4-3 to TRBJ2-1, with TRBD2 matching over 11 bases. CDR3 size: 16 residues. In germline, CDR1 is LGHNA, CDR2 YSLEER. The CDR3 DNA is TGCGCCAGCAGTCAAGACCTAGCGGGAGGCCGCAATGAGCAGTTCTTC. Translating gives CASSQDLAGGRNEQFF.

This clone was counted between two and nine times. The genes are TRBV6-1 and TRBJ2-2, with D possibly TRBD1 on 6 matching bases. The CDR3 sequence is 13 residues long. Trimming removed 6 bases from V and 5 bases from J, with 10 bases in between. Germline V gene data show CDR1 as MNHNS and CDR2 as SASEGT. CDR3 in DNA: TGTGCCAGCAGAACTCAGGGGACCGGGGAGCTGTTTTTT. This gives the protein CASRTQGTGELFF.

In this sample, this clone turned up a few times. The gene calls are TRBV7-9 and TRBJ2-7; D is uncertain. The V end lost 1 base, the J end lost 3 bases, and 19 bases lay between the germline ends. CDR3 length: 17 residues. Germline CDR1 and CDR2: SEHNR and FQNEAQ (reference sequence). CDR3 in amino acids: CASSLGQPRFGIYEQYF. CDR3 bases: TGTGCCAGCAGCTTAGGCCAGCCGAGGTTCGGAATCTACGAGCAGTACTTC.

The chain recombines TRBV29-1 with TRBJ2-2, with 8 nucleotides matching TRBD2. The V gene end was trimmed by 5 bases and the J gene end by 3 bases; junction bases not matched to a gene: 5. This CDR3 has 14 residues. CDR1 SQVTM and CDR2 ANQGSEA come from the germline V gene. CDR3 region: CSVIEREYTGELFF. The CDR3 DNA follows: TGCAGCGTTATAGAGCGGGAGTACACCGGGGAGCTGTTTTTT.